Below are 21 T cell receptor beta chains sequenced from a single sample in a study of post-analysis software for immune sequencing data. Whole-study findings and limits: Included in a set of several TRBV segments more frequent in patients than controls were TRBV5-6, TRBV5-1 and TRBV20-1.

cDNA libraries of TCR beta carried unique molecular identifiers. TCRdb recomputed calls from the PCR reads with MiXCR, one row per CDR3 protein. The repertoire has about 820,000 distinct CDR3 sequences, roughly 58% of them found once; the top ten carry about 4.8%. Their target antigens are unknown. Sequences were obtained from blood. The source of these receptors is a girl aged 10 to 17 with multiple sclerosis.

V and J are TRBV7-3 and TRBJ2-5; 7 bases agree with TRBD1. This CDR3 has 15 residues. V lost 9 bases and J lost 2; bases outside the gene matches: 12. CDR1 and CDR2 from the germline V gene are SGHTA and FQGTGA. The CDR3 is CARTGVSCRQETQYF. For the CDR3, the DNA is TGTGCCAGAACAGGGGTTAGTTGCCGGCAAGAGACCCAGTACTTC. The full variable domain, in which reference TRBV7-3 and TRBJ2-5 provide the parts outside the CDR3, is GAGVSQTPSNKVTEKGKYVELRCDPISGHTALYWYRQSLGQGPEFLIYFQGTGAADDSGLPNDRFFAVRPEGSVSTLKIQRTERGDSAVYLCARTGVSCRQETQYFGPGTRLLVL.

This clonotype was observed a handful of times. V and J are TRBV6-5 and TRBJ2-7; possibly TRBD2 for D (7 bases). Trimming stripped 5 bases from V and 3 bases from J, with 20 bases between. The CDR3 spans 16 residues. Germline V gene sequence: CDR1 MNHEY, CDR2 SVGAGI. The CDR3 spells CASSPSGGALIYEQYF. The CDR3 coding sequence is TGTGCCAGCAGTCCCAGTGGGGGGGCCCTGATCTACGAGCAGTACTTC.

The gene calls are TRBV12-3 or TRBV12-4 and TRBJ2-5, with 7 positions matching TRBD1. Gene TRBJ2-7 matches the end of the DNA better, so the J call may be wrong. The CDR3 covers 14 residues. CDR3 amino acids: CASSRGGFSYEQYF. DNA of the CDR3: TGTGCCAGCAGTCGAGGGGGCTTTTCCTACGAGCAGTACTTC.

This clonotype was recorded only once. This chain connects TRBV9 to TRBJ2-7; no clear D gene. The V gene's germline CDR1 is SGDLS and CDR2 YYNGEE. The CDR3 has 15 amino acids. Between the trimmed V and J ends, which lost 3 bases and 0 bases, there was a span of 13 bases. The CDR3 sequence: CASSGLGSSSYEQYF. The CDR3 region has the DNA TGTGCCAGCAGCGGGCTTGGGTCGTCCTCCTACGAGCAGTACTTC.

The V and J genes are TRBV20-1 and TRBJ1-2; TRBD1 is a possible D gene (6 bases). The length of the CDR3 is 14 residues. The ends were cut back, 0 bases at V and 1 base at J, with 9 bases in the middle. Germline V gene lookup returns CDR1 DFQATT and CDR2 SNEGSKA (reference sequence). CDR3 loop: CSARDGGNNYGYTF. The CDR3 coding sequence is TGCAGTGCTAGAGATGGGGGCAATAACTATGGCTACACCTTC.

This clonotype was counted only a few times. The rearrangement links TRBV6-5 to TRBJ1-2, with 7 bases aligning to TRBD1. The CDR3 has 14 amino acids. J lost 4 bases, V lost 7 bases, and 9 bases had no gene match. CDR1 is MNHEY, CDR2 SVGAGI, per germline. CDR3 protein: CASTKRGPSYGYTF. In DNA form, the CDR3 reads TGTGCCAGCACCAAGAGGGGGCCGAGCTATGGCTACACCTTC.

This clonotype came up a few times. The rearrangement joins TRBV20-1 to TRBJ2-5; TRBD2 agrees at 9 bases. V lost 3 bases to trimming and J lost 11 bases; unmatched junction nucleotides: 16. The CDR3 runs to 15 residues. The germline V gene has CDR1 DFQATT and CDR2 SNEGSKA (reference sequence). The CDR3 loop is CSASPLVAGASAQYF. The CDR3 DNA reads TGCAGTGCTAGCCCTTTAGTAGCGGGGGCGAGCGCGCAGTACTTC.

The V and J genes are TRBV20-1 and TRBJ1-2, with 7 nucleotides matching TRBD1. The length of the CDR3 is 12 residues. Trimming removed 7 bases from V and 5 bases from J; junction bases left unmatched: 7. In germline, CDR1 is DFQATT, CDR2 SNEGSKA (reference sequence). This CDR3 reads CSVPQGVYGYTF. DNA of the CDR3: TGCAGTGTCCCTCAGGGGGTGTATGGCTACACCTTC.

This clonotype was seen only a few times. This chain connects TRBV20-1 to TRBJ2-7; D is uncertain. V lost 2 bases and J 0 bases, leaving 14 bases between the germline ends. CDR3 length equals 15 residues. Germline V CDR1 and CDR2: DFQATT, SNEGSKA (reference sequence). The CDR3 here is CSARLQPLPSYEQYF. CDR3 nucleotides: TGCAGTGCTAGACTACAGCCCCTGCCCTCCTACGAGCAGTACTTC.

The chain has TRBV7-2 and TRBJ2-7; D ambiguous. Germline V gene lookup returns CDR1 SGHTA and CDR2 FQGNSA. V was pared by 1 base and J by 5 bases, with 15 bases between. The CDR3 spans 15 residues. The CDR3 DNA follows: TGTGCCAGCAGCTTAGATGGGCCCTCGGTGCACGAGCAGTACTTC. Protein product: CASSLDGPSVHEQYF. Looking up the rest from reference TRBV7-2 and TRBJ2-7 gives the full variable domain: GAGVSQSPSNKVTEKGKDVELRCDPISGHTALYWYRQSLGQGLEFLIYFQGNSAPDKSGLPSDRFSAERTGGSVSTLTIQRTQQEDSAVYLCASSLDGPSVHEQYFGPGTRLTVT.

This clonotype appeared many times. The chain recombines TRBV10-3 with TRBJ2-7; TRBD2 aligns across 7 bases. The germline CDR1 and CDR2 sequences are ENHRY and SYGVKD. This CDR3 comprises 13 residues. V was clipped by 8 bases and J by 6 bases; unmatched bases: 10. The chain's CDR3 is CAIAGVRDGEQYF. In DNA form, the CDR3 reads TGTGCCATCGCGGGAGTCCGGGATGGCGAGCAGTACTTC.

The chain recombines TRBV19 with TRBJ2-5; 8 bases align to TRBD1. V lost 1 base and J lost 11; bases outside the gene matches: 6. Per the germline V gene, CDR1 is LNHDA and CDR2 is SQIVND (reference sequence). The CDR3 spans 13 residues. CDR3 protein: CASSIGLTGVQYF. CDR3 in DNA: TGTGCCAGTAGTATAGGTTTGACAGGGGTACAGTACTTC.

A few counts support this clonotype. V is TRBV18 and J is TRBJ2-5, with 12 bases aligning to TRBD2. The V gene's germline CDR1 is KGHSH and CDR2 LQKENI. Losses at the gene ends were 3 bases for V and 4 bases for J; bases not matched to a gene: 6. CDR3 length: 16 residues. Here the CDR3 reads CASSPIPGLAGETQYF. CDR3 DNA sequence: TGTGCCAGCTCACCCATCCCGGGACTAGCGGGAGAGACCCAGTACTTC.

This clonotype was seen a few times. This chain uses TRBV20-1 with TRBJ1-2; D is perhaps TRBD1 (5 bases). The CDR3 consists of 12 residues. Germline V CDR1 and CDR2: DFQATT, SNEGSKA (reference sequence). The V end was cut by 6 bases, the J end by 3 bases, with 11 bases between. The CDR3 nucleotides read TGCAGTGCCTTGGAACAGGACTATGGCTACACCTTC. Translating gives CSALEQDYGYTF.

This clonotype was seen a handful of times. The chain uses TRBV6-6 and TRBJ1-2; possibly TRBD1 for D (5 bases). V was clipped by 0 bases and J by 7 bases, with 15 bases between them. Per the germline V gene, CDR1 is MNHNY and CDR2 is SVGAGI (reference sequence). The CDR3 length is 15 residues. The CDR3 region has the DNA TGTGCCAGCAGTTACTCGGAGGGGCGCAGTAGTGGCTACACCTTC. It yields the protein CASSYSEGRSSGYTF.

The V gene is TRBV20-1, the J gene TRBJ1-2; TRBD1 matches 9 bases. With V trimmed by 6 bases and J by 3 bases, 8 bases remained unmatched. This CDR3 has 14 residues. CDR1 is DFQATT and CDR2 is SNEGSKA in the germline V gene (reference sequence). CDR3 in amino acids: CSAKRTGEDYGYTF. Here the CDR3 DNA reads TGCAGTGCGAAACGGACAGGGGAGGACTATGGCTACACCTTC.

The chain employs TRBV11-2 and TRBJ2-7; D is unresolved. The CDR3 covers 14 residues. Trimming pared 4 bases from V and 10 bases from J, leaving 20 bases between. The germline CDR1 and CDR2 sequences are SGHAT and FQNNGV. CDR3 residues: CASSSPGPPLTQYF. In nucleotides, the CDR3 is TGTGCCAGCAGCTCCCCCGGCCCCCCTCTTACCCAGTACTTC.

The J gene is TRBJ2-5, the V gene TRBV18, with 10 bases fitting TRBD2. The CDR3 consists of 15 residues. J lost 4 bases, V lost 0 bases, and 2 bases had no gene match. Germline CDR1 and CDR2: KGHSH and LQKENI. CDR3 nucleotides: TGTGCCAGCTCACCACCCGGGACTAGCGCAGAGACCCAGTACTTC. This codes for CASSPPGTSAETQYF.

The chain recombines TRBV2 with TRBJ1-2; possible D gene TRBD1, 5 bases. The CDR3 has 13 amino acids. Trimming took off 7 bases at V and 4 bases at J, with 13 bases between the two ends. Germline V gene sequence: CDR1 SNHLY, CDR2 FYNNEI. The CDR3 reads CASTWLRGYGYTF. CDR3 nucleotide sequence: TGTGCCAGCACCTGGCTTAGGGGCTATGGCTACACCTTC.

This chain joins TRBV7-9 and TRBJ2-4; 8 bases are shared with TRBD1. The junction had 9 bases not matched to a gene; V was cut back by 4 bases and J by 1 base. Germline V gene sequence: CDR1 SEHNR, CDR2 FQNEAQ (reference sequence). The CDR3 extends over 17 amino acids. Here the CDR3 reads CASSSWTGWVAKNIQYF. Here the CDR3 DNA reads TGTGCCAGCAGCTCCTGGACAGGGTGGGTGGCCAAAAACATTCAGTACTTC.

V is TRBV20-1 and J is TRBJ2-4, with 13 bases fitting TRBD2. This CDR3 region has 12 residues. V lost 7 bases and J lost 12; bases outside the gene matches: 6. Germline assignment: CDR1 DFQATT and CDR2 SNEGSKA (reference sequence). The CDR3 reads CSVGLAGVPQYF. CDR3 nucleotides: TGCAGTGTTGGACTAGCGGGGGTCCCTCAGTACTTC.